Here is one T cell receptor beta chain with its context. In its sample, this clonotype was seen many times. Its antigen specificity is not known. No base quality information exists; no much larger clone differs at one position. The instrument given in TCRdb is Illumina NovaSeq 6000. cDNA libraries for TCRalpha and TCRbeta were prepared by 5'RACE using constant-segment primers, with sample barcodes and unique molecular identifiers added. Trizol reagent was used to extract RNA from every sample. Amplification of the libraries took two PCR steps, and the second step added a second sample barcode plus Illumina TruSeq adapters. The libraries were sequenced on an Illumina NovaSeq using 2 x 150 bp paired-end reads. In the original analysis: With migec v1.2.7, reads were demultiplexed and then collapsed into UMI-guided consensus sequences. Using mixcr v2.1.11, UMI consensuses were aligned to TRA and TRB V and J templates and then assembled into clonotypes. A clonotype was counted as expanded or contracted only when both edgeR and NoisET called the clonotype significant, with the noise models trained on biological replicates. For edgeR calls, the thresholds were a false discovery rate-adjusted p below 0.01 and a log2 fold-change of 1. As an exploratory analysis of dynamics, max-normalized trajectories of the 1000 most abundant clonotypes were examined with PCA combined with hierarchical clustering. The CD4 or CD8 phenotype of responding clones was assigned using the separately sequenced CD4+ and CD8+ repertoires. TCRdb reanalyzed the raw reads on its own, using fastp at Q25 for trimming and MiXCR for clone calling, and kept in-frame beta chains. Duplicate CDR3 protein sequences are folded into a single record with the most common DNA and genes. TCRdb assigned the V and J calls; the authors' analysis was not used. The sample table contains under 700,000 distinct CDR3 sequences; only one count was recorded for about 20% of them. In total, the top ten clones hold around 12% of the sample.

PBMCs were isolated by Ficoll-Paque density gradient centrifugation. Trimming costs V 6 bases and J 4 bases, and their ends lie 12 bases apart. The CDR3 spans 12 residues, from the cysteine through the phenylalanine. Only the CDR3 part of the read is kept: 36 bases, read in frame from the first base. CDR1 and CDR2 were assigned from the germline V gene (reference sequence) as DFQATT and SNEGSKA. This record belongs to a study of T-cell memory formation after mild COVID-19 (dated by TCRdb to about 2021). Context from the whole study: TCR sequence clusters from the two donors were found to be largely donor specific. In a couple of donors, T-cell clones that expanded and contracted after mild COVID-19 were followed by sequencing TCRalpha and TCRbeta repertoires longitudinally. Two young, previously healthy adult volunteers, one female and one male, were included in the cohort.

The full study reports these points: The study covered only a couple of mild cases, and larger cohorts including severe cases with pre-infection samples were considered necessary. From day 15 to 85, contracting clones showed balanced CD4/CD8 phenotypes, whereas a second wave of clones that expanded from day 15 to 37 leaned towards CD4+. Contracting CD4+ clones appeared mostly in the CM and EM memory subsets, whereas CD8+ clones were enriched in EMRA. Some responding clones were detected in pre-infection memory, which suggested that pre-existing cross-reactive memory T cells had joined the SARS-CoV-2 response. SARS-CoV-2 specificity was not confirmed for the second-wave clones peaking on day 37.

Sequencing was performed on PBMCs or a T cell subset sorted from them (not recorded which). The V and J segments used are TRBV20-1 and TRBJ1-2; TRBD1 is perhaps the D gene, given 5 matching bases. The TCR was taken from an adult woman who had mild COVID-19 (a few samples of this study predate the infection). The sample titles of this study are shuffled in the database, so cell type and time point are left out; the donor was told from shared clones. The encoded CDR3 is CSASLRGYGYTF. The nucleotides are TGCAGTGCCTCTCTAAGGGGCTATGGCTACACCTTC.